What follows describes a single T cell receptor beta chain. As yet, its antigen is unknown. When replicate PCRs were run on sorted subsets, they used 200 to 250 ng DNA, 30,000 to 35,000 T cell genomes. Assay: immunoSEQ multiplex PCR; the TCRdb copy retains only in-frame clones and omits some. The sample yields about 2,100,000 clones, 93% seen once. The data derive from a study of shared clonotypes between healthy human individuals. As defined, naive CD8 cells were CD45RO-negative and positively selected for CCR7, with terminally differentiated effector memory CD45RA+ cells excluded. Recent acute infections and vaccinations were absent in the healthy HIV-negative adult donors. The donor cohort consisted entirely of Caucasian adults residing in Nashville, Tennessee. This CDR3 has 12 residues. Trimming cost V 8 bases and J 3 bases; bases outside gene matches: 1. The germline V gene has CDR1 MDHEN and CDR2 SYDVKM.

Study-wide results and caveats: Memory subsets had estimated richness that was generally smaller than that of naive subsets.

The sequenced material came from naive CD8+ T cells from PBMCs. The J gene is TRBJ1-1, the V gene TRBV28; the match to TRBD1 covers 9 bases. The receptor was derived from a man aged 18 to 30 in good health. Some clones in this sample may be carry-over from other donors' samples. CDR3 residues: CASRDRDTEAFF. CDR3 DNA: TGTGCCAGCCGGGACAGGGACACTGAAGCTTTCTTT.